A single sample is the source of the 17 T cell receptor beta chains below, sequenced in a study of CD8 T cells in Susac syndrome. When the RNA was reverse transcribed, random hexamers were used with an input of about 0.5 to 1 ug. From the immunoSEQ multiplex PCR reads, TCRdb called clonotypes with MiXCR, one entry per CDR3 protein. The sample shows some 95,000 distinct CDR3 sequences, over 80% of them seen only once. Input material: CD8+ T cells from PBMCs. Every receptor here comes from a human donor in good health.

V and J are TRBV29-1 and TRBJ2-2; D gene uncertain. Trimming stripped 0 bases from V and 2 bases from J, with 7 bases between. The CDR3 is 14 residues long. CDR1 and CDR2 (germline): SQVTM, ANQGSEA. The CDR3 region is CSVEELGNTGELFF. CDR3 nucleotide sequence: TGCAGCGTTGAAGAATTGGGAAACACCGGGGAGCTGTTTTTT.

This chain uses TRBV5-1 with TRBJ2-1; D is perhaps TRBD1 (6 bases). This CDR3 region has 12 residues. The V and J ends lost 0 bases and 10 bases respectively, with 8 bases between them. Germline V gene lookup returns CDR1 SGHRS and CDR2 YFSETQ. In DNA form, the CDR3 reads TGCGCCAGCAGCTTGGGGGACACCGAGCAGTTCTTC. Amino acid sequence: CASSLGDTEQFF.

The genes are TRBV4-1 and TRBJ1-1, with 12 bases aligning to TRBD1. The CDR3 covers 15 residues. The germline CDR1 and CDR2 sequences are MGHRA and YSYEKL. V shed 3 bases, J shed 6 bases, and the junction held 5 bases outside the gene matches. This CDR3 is CASSHMGQGAAEAFF. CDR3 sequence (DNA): TGCGCCAGCAGCCACATGGGACAGGGGGCGGCTGAAGCTTTCTTT.

The CDR3 is CASSLSYGANVLTF. The CDR3 DNA reads as TGTGCCAGCAGTTTATCGTATGGGGCCAACGTCCTGACTTTC. This rearrangement joins TRBV27 to TRBJ2-6, with D hard to call. Germline assignment: CDR1 MNHEY and CDR2 SMNVEV (reference sequence). Trimming cost V 0 bases and J 3 bases, with 3 bases left between them. The CDR3 sequence is 14 residues long.

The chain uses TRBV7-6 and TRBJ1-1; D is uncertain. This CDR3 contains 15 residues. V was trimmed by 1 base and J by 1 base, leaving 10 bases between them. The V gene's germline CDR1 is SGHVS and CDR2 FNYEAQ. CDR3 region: CASSLEASANTEAFF. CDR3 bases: TGTGCCAGCAGCTTAGAGGCTTCGGCGAACACTGAAGCTTTCTTT. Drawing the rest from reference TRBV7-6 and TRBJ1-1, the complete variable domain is GAGVSQSPRYKVTKRGQDVALRCDPISGHVSLYWYRQALGQGPEFLTYFNYEAQQDKSGLPNDRFSAERPEGSISTLTIQRTEQRDSAMYRCASSLEASANTEAFFGQGTRLTVV.

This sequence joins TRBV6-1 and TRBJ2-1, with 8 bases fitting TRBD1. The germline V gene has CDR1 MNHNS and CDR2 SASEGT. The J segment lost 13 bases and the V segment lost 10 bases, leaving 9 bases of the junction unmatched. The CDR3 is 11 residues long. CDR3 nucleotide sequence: TGTGCCACACTAACCGGGACAGGCCAGTTCTTC. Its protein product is CATLTGTGQFF.

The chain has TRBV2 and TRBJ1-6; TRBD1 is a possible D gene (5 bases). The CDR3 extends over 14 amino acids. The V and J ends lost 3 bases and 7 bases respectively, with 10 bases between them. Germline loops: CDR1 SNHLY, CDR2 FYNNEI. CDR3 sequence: CASSEGTGNSPLHF. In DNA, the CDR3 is TGTGCCAGCAGTGAGGGGACTGGGAATTCACCCCTCCACTTT.

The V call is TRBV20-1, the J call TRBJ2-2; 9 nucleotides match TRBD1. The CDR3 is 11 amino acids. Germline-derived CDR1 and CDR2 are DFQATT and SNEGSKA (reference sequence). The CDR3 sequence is CTWDRDRELFF. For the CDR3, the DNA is TGCACATGGGACAGGGACCGGGAGCTGTTTTTT.

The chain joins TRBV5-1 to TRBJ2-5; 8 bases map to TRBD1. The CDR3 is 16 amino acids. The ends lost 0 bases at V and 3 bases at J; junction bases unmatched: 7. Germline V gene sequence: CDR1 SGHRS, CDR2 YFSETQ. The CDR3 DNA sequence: TGCGCCAGCAGCTTGGCAGGGGGCCCTAAGGAAGAGACCCAGTACTTC. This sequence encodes CASSLAGGPKEETQYF.

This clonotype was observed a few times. The CDR3 DNA is TGTGCCACCAGCAGAGATCTAGGCTATAATTCACCCCTCCACTTT. Translated: CATSRDLGYNSPLHF. This chain joins TRBV15 and TRBJ1-6; D unresolved. The CDR3 consists of 15 residues. Looked up from germline, CDR1 is LNHNV and CDR2 is YYDKDF (reference sequence). The V end lost 0 bases, the J end lost 3 bases, and 6 bases lay between the germline ends.

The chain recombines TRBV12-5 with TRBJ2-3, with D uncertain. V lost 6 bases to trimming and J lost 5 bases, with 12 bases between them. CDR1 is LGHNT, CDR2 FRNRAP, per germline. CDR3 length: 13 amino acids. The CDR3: CASGPRPGDTQYF. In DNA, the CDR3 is TGTGCTAGTGGCCCACGACCCGGAGATACGCAGTATTTT. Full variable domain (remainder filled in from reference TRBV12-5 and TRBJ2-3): DARVTQTPRHKVTEMGQEVTMRCQPILGHNTVFWYRQTMMQGLELLAYFRNRAPLDDSGMPKDRFSAEMPDATLATLKIQPSEPRDSAVYFCASGPRPGDTQYFGPGTRLTVL.

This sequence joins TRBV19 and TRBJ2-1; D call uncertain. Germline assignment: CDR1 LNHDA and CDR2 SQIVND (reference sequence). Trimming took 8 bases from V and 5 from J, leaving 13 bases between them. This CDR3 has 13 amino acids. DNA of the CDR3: TGTGCCAGTGGCCTGGGAAAGAACAATGAGCAGTTCTTC. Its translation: CASGLGKNNEQFF.

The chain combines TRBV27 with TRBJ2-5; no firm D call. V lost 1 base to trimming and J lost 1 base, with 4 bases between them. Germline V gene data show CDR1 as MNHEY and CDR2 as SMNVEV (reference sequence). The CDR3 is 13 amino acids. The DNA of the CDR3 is TGTGCCAGCAGTTTATGGGGCCAAGAGACCCAGTACTTC. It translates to CASSLWGQETQYF.

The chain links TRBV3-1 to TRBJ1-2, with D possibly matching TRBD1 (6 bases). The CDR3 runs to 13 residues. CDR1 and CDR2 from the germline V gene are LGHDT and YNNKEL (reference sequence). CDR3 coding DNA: TGTGCAGCCGGGCAGGGGAAGTTCTATGGCTACACCTTC. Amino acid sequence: CAAGQGKFYGYTF.

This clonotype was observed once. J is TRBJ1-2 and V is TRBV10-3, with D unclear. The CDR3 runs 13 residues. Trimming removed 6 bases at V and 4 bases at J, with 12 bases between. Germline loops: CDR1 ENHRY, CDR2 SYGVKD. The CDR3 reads CAISADGIYGYTF. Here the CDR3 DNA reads TGTGCCATCAGCGCGGACGGAATCTATGGCTACACCTTC.

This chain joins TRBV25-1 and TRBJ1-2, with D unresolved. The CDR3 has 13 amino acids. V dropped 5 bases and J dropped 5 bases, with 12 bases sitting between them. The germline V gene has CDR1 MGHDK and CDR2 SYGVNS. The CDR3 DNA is TGTGCCAGCAGTCCCCGCGGAGTATATGGCTACACCTTC. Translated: CASSPRGVYGYTF.

The CDR3 reads CSVGRGEPYEQYF. CDR3 sequence (DNA): TGCAGCGTTGGCCGGGGGGAACCCTACGAGCAGTACTTC. J is TRBJ2-7 and V is TRBV29-1; TRBD2 matches at 7 bases. Losses at the gene ends were 4 bases for V and 2 bases for J; bases not matched to a gene: 5. The CDR3 extends over 13 amino acids. CDR1 is SQVTM, CDR2 ANQGSEA, per germline.